The clone carrying this T cell receptor beta chain was found a few times. CDR1 is SEHNR, CDR2 FQNEAQ, per germline (reference sequence). There are 15 residues in the CDR3. Trimming took 1 base from V and 5 from J, leaving 9 bases between them. These data come from a study of CD8+ T cells in alopecia areata. Extraction of RNA preceded its reverse transcription into cDNA, which served as the sequencing template. Repertoires were generated with immunoSEQ multiplex PCR, while TCRdb's copy carries only in-frame clones and drops some. Altogether 75,000 to 100,000 clones are present, 40% to 45% being singletons, with the ten largest covering about 0.79%.

This clonotype was sampled from a human donor with alopecia areata. Sequenced: CD4+ T cells sorted from blood. The V and J genes are TRBV7-9 and TRBJ1-6, with no clear D. Here the CDR3 reads CASSLGRQHNSPLHF. The CDR3 coding sequence is TGTGCCAGCAGCTTAGGCAGACAACATAATTCACCCCTCCACTTT.